A single sample is the source of the 15 T cell receptor beta chains below, sequenced in a study of blood T cells in healthy people across ages. A second PCR, run for about 7 to 11 cycles, used a sample-barcoded 5' primer plus a J-beta primer mix. Each CDR3 protein gets one entry after TCRdb re-called the 5' RACE reads with MiXCR. This sample has around 650,000 distinct CDR3 sequences, with about 30% found just once. The specimen sequenced was blood. Source of these receptors: a woman over 75 in good health.

This clonotype was counted ten times or more. The chain is built from TRBV20-1 and TRBJ2-1; 11 nucleotides agree with TRBD2. The CDR3 is 17 amino acids. J was trimmed by 6 bases and V by 5 bases; bases with no gene match: 15. The germline V gene has CDR1 DFQATT and CDR2 SNEGSKA (reference sequence). CDR3 sequence (DNA): TGCAGTGCTCCCACCCCTAGCGGGGGGTCCTTCGGCAATGAGCAGTTCTTC. It translates to CSAPTPSGGSFGNEQFF.

This clonotype has a count of ten or more. The V gene is TRBV20-1, the J gene TRBJ2-1, with D possibly being TRBD1 or TRBD2 (5 bases each). CDR3 length: 12 residues. Between the trimmed V and J ends, which lost 2 bases and 8 bases, there was a span of 10 bases. CDR1 is DFQATT, CDR2 SNEGSKA, per germline (reference sequence). The CDR3 loop reads CSARLVGDEQFF. Written as DNA, the CDR3 is TGCAGTGCTAGACTAGTGGGGGATGAGCAGTTCTTC.

This clonotype was counted ten times or more. This sequence joins TRBV18 and TRBJ2-3; TRBD1 matches at 9 bases. The CDR3 totals 16 residues. CDR1 is KGHSH, CDR2 LQKENI, per germline. With V trimmed by 6 bases and J by 3 bases, 10 bases remained unmatched. CDR3 residues: CASSYPGTGHTDTQYF. The DNA for the CDR3 is TGTGCCAGCTCGTATCCCGGGACAGGGCATACAGATACGCAGTATTTT. Full variable domain (missing parts from reference TRBV18 and TRBJ2-3): NAGVMQNPRHLVRRRGQEARLRCSPMKGHSHVYWYRQLPEEGLKFMVYLQKENIIDESGMPKERFSAEFPKEGPSILRIQQVVRGDSAAYFCASSYPGTGHTDTQYFGPGTRLTVL.

This clonotype has a count of ten or more. The chain employs TRBV5-5 and TRBJ2-7; 7 nucleotides line up with TRBD2. The CDR3 has 14 residues. Germline CDR1 is SGHKS and CDR2 is YYEKEE (reference sequence). The ends lost 2 bases at V and 3 bases at J; junction bases unmatched: 5. As DNA, the CDR3 is TGTGCCAGCAGCTTTGGAGGCGGGGGCTACGAGCAGTACTTC. This gives the protein CASSFGGGGYEQYF.

Details on this clonotype: One junction end does not reproduce the germline sequence, and a read error may be involved. This chain links TRBV25-1 with TRBJ1-1; D is undetermined. Per germline, CDR1 MGHDK and CDR2 SYGVNS. The CDR3 runs to 15 residues. The CDR3 loop is CASSDGGLGNTVAFF. The CDR3 nucleotides are TGTGCCAGCAGTGATGGAGGATTAGGAAACACTGTAGCTTTCTTT.

This clonotype came up many times. This chain joins TRBV4-2 and TRBJ1-4; D is possibly TRBD1 (6 bases). Trimming cost V 0 bases and J 8 bases, with 13 bases left between them. The CDR3 has 15 amino acids. Germline CDR1 and CDR2: LGHNA and YNFKEQ. The CDR3 DNA reads TGTGCCAGCAGCCAAGATTTCGGACAGAAAGAAAAACTGTTTTTT. Translated, it gives CASSQDFGQKEKLFF.

The chain uses TRBV27 and TRBJ1-1; D may be TRBD1 (6 bases). Trimming stripped 11 bases from V and 6 bases from J, with 25 bases between. This CDR3 is built from 15 residues. CDR1 and CDR2 (germline): MNHEY, SMNVEV (reference sequence). The CDR3 coding sequence is TGTGCCGGCGAAACCCGGACGGGGGGCCGCGCTGAAGCTTTCTTT. Translated: CAGETRTGGRAEAFF.

This chain connects TRBV20-1 to TRBJ2-3; D is perhaps TRBD2 (5 bases). There are 15 residues in the CDR3. With 1 base removed from V and 0 bases from J, the gap between germline ends came to 11 bases. CDR1 and CDR2 from the germline V gene are DFQATT and SNEGSKA (reference sequence). In DNA form, the CDR3 reads TGCAGTGCTAGAGCCGAGGGTGGGAGCACAGATACGCAGTATTTT. This codes for CSARAEGGSTDTQYF.

In its sample, this clonotype was seen a few times. The chain couples TRBV4-1 to TRBJ1-1, with D maybe TRBD1 (6 bases). This CDR3 is 15 amino acids long. V lost 0 bases to trimming and J lost 5 bases, with 13 bases between them. Germline V lookup: CDR1 MGHRA, CDR2 YSYEKL. The CDR3 spells CASSQDRVRGTEAFF. Written as DNA, the CDR3 is TGCGCCAGCAGCCAAGATCGGGTAAGGGGGACTGAAGCTTTCTTT.

This chain connects TRBV12-3 or TRBV12-4 to TRBJ1-4; 9 bases line up with TRBD1. The CDR3 contains 16 residues. The trim removed 2 bases at V and 8 bases at J, leaving 9 bases unmatched. Here the CDR3 DNA reads TGTGCCAGCAGTTTATTCGGGACAGGGCTTCACGAAAAACTGTTTTTT. This gives the protein CASSLFGTGLHEKLFF.

Ten or more counts support this clonotype. J is TRBJ2-5 and V is TRBV18; tentative D call: TRBD2 (5 bases). With 2 bases removed from V and 9 bases from J, the gap between germline ends came to 16 bases. CDR1 and CDR2 (germline): KGHSH, LQKENI. The CDR3 sequence is 14 residues long. CDR3 bases: TGTGCCAGCTCACCAAACAGCGGCCAAAGGTCCCAGTACTTC. Residues: CASSPNSGQRSQYF.

The CDR3 nucleotides read TGTGCCAGCAGCCGCACGCCAGAGCAACATGAAAAACTGTTTTTT. It is translated as CASSRTPEQHEKLFF. J is TRBJ1-4 and V is TRBV3-1; D is unresolved. V lost 4 bases and J lost 6, with 15 bases in between. Germline V CDR1 and CDR2: LGHDT, YNNKEL (reference sequence). The CDR3 is 15 residues long.

This chain links TRBV4-1 with TRBJ2-5; 9 bases fit TRBD1. CDR1 MGHRA and CDR2 YSYEKL come from the germline V gene. J gave up 5 bases and V 2 bases, and 6 bases lay outside the gene matches. The CDR3 is made up of 15 amino acids. This CDR3 reads CASSQSGQGRETQYF. The CDR3, as DNA: TGCGCCAGCAGCCAAAGCGGACAGGGGAGGGAGACCCAGTACTTC.

Remarks on this clonotype: This may come from a read error, since a much larger clone is one base off. The chain couples TRBV20-1 to TRBJ2-7, with 10 bases fitting TRBD1. The CDR3 covers 17 residues. With 1 base clipped from V and 4 bases from J, the junction kept 13 bases outside the gene matches. Germline V gene lookup returns CDR1 DFQATT and CDR2 SNEGSKA (reference sequence). CDR3 region: CSARGVSGQGDLYEQYV. Here the CDR3 DNA reads TGCAGTGCTAGAGGCGTCTCCGGACAGGGGGATCTGTACGAGCAGTACGTC.

There are many counts of this clonotype. The V call is TRBV6-5, the J call TRBJ1-2; D is uncertain. CDR3 length: 13 residues. Germline CDR1 and CDR2: MNHEY and SVGAGI. The germline V and J ends were trimmed by 6 bases and 2 bases, with 10 bases remaining between them. The CDR3 loop reads CASRVRSNYGYTF. The CDR3 DNA reads as TGTGCCAGCAGGGTACGGTCCAACTATGGCTACACCTTC.